These T cell receptor beta chains were read from a single sample in a study of blood T cells in healthy people across ages. Each CDR3 protein is one row after TCRdb ran MiXCR on the 5' RACE reads. The table has about 800,000 distinct CDR3 sequences, about three fifths seen once. Sequenced: blood. These receptor sequences come from a man between 25 and 39 years old in good health. Each CDR3 is given with its conserved first and last residue. A D gene is named only where the DNA matches it firmly. Expanded clones get a size class; other rows say once, few or many, or leave the size out.

D: TRBD1
V: TRBV12-3/TRBV12-4
J: TRBJ1-5
size: NA
CDR3: CASSSGQVFNQPQHF
DNA: TGTGCCAGCAGTTCGGGACAGGTCTTTAATCAGCCCCAGCATTTT

D: TRBD2
V: TRBV10-3
J: TRBJ2-3
size: NA
CDR3: CAISLSGLAGDTQYF
DNA: TGTGCCATCAGCCTCTCGGGACTAGCGGGAGATACGCAGTATTTT

D: TRBD2
V: TRBV28
J: TRBJ2-7
size: NA
CDR3: CASRSSGSYEQYF
DNA: TGTGCCAGCCGTTCTAGCGGGAGTTACGAGCAGTACTTC

D: NA
V: TRBV20-1
J: TRBJ2-7
size: once
CDR3: CSGGQGMGGRANEQYF
DNA: TGCAGTGGGGGACAGGGAATGGGCGGGAGGGCCAATGAGCAGTACTTC

D: TRBD1
V: TRBV24-1
J: TRBJ1-4
size: NA
CDR3: CATSASGTGDEKLFF
DNA: TGTGCCACCAGTGCCTCCGGGACAGGGGATGAAAAACTGTTTTTT

D: NA
V: TRBV3-1
J: TRBJ2-4
size: few
CDR3: CASSHSENIQYF
DNA: TGTGCCAGCTCCCACTCGGAAAACATTCAGTACTTC

D: NA
V: TRBV6-2/TRBV6-3
J: TRBJ2-6
size: NA
CDR3: CASRKQGSGANVLTF
DNA: TGTGCCAGCAGAAAACAGGGTTCTGGGGCCAACGTCCTGACTTTC

D: NA
V: TRBV7-2
J: TRBJ2-2
size: NA
CDR3: CASSFHQGPGELFF
DNA: TGTGCCAGCAGCTTCCATCAGGGCCCCGGGGAGCTGTTTTTT

D: NA
V: TRBV10-3
J: TRBJ2-5
size: NA
CDR3: CAISTTGRQETQYF
DNA: TGTGCCATCAGTACCACAGGGAGACAAGAGACCCAGTACTTC

D: NA
V: TRBV7-9
J: TRBJ1-2
size: NA
CDR3: CASSPPGEPSYGYTF
DNA: TGTGCCAGCAGCCCCCCCGGGGAACCTAGCTATGGCTACACCTTC

D: NA
V: TRBV5-5
J: TRBJ1-2
size: once
CDR3: CASSRTDSPNYGYTF
DNA: TGTGCCAGCAGCAGGACGGACAGTCCCAACTATGGCTACACCTTC

D: NA
V: TRBV7-9
J: TRBJ1-2
size: once
CDR3: CASSLEWLGGYTF
DNA: TGTGCCAGCAGCTTAGAGTGGTTGGGTGGCTACACCTTC

D: NA
V: TRBV27
J: TRBJ2-7
size: NA
CDR3: CASKSGLGSYEQYF
DNA: TGTGCCAGCAAGAGCGGCCTTGGGTCCTACGAGCAGTACTTC

D: NA
V: TRBV28
J: TRBJ2-7
size: NA
CDR3: CASSTQGLGEQYF
DNA: TGTGCCAGCAGCACTCAGGGGTTAGGCGAGCAGTACTTC

D: NA
V: TRBV4-2
J: TRBJ2-3
size: few
CDR3: CASSQPGPATQYF
DNA: TGTGCCAGCAGCCAACCGGGACCCGCTACGCAGTATTTT

D: NA
V: TRBV6-2/TRBV6-3
J: TRBJ1-2
size: NA
CDR3: CASSQGPANYGYTF
DNA: TGTGCCAGCAGTCAGGGCCCGGCTAACTATGGCTACACCTTC

D: NA
V: TRBV20-1
J: TRBJ2-7
size: few
CDR3: CSAGRTNYEQYF
DNA: TGCAGTGCTGGAAGGACTAACTACGAGCAGTACTTC

D: NA
V: TRBV28
J: TRBJ2-5
size: NA
CDR3: CASNLGAKETQYF
DNA: TGTGCCAGCAACTTGGGGGCTAAAGAGACCCAGTACTTC

D: NA
V: TRBV20-1
J: TRBJ2-1
size: few
CDR3: CSASTRNEQFF
DNA: TGCAGTGCTAGCACTAGGAATGAGCAGTTCTTC

D: TRBD2
V: TRBV11-2
J: TRBJ2-3
size: few
CDR3: CASSLYSGNVAPDTQYF
DNA: TGTGCCAGCAGCTTATATAGCGGGAACGTCGCCCCAGATACGCAGTATTTT

D: NA
V: TRBV6-1
J: TRBJ2-3
size: NA
CDR3: CASTRTASTDTQYF
DNA: TGTGCCAGCACCCGGACGGCCAGCACAGATACGCAGTATTTT

D: TRBD2
V: TRBV29-1
J: TRBJ2-1
size: few
CDR3: CSANGEGLYNEQFF
DNA: TGCAGTGCTAATGGGGAGGGGTTGTACAATGAGCAGTTCTTC

D: NA
V: TRBV29-1
J: TRBJ1-5
size: NA
CDR3: CSVGSRRNQPQHF
DNA: TGCAGCGTTGGGAGCAGACGTAATCAGCCCCAGCATTTT

D: TRBD1
V: TRBV10-1
J: TRBJ1-5
size: NA
CDR3: CASSEMCRGPSNQPQHF
DNA: TGCGCCAGCAGTGAGATGTGCAGGGGGCCTAGCAATCAGCCCCAGCATTTT

D: NA
V: TRBV28
J: TRBJ1-5
size: NA
CDR3: CASSTPDGWENQPQHF
DNA: TGTGCCAGCAGTACCCCAGATGGGTGGGAGAATCAGCCCCAGCATTTT

D: NA
V: TRBV7-2
J: TRBJ2-5
size: few
CDR3: CASTGRGGQETQYF
DNA: TGTGCCAGCACCGGCAGGGGAGGGCAAGAGACCCAGTACTTC

D: TRBD2
V: TRBV20-1
J: TRBJ2-1
size: NA
CDR3: CSAPKAGGPHNEQFF
DNA: TGCAGTGCTCCCAAAGCGGGAGGGCCCCACAATGAGCAGTTCTTC

D: NA
V: TRBV12-3/TRBV12-4
J: TRBJ1-5
size: NA
CDR3: CASDTGDNQPQHF
DNA: TGTGCCAGTGATACAGGAGATAATCAGCCCCAGCATTTT

D: NA
V: TRBV7-9
J: TRBJ2-4
size: many
CDR3: CASSLDGQPRDIQYF
DNA: TGTGCCAGCAGCTTAGATGGACAGCCCAGGGACATTCAGTACTTC

D: NA
V: TRBV10-3
J: TRBJ1-2
size: NA
CDR3: CAISEPAGSGYTF
DNA: TGTGCCATCAGTGAGCCCGCAGGGAGCGGCTACACCTTC

D: NA
V: TRBV3-1
J: TRBJ2-3
size: NA
CDR3: CASSQGPDTQYF
DNA: TGTGCCAGCAGTCAGGGCCCAGATACGCAGTATTTT

D: NA
V: TRBV20-1
J: TRBJ1-1
size: NA
CDR3: CSAIAQYLMNTEAFF
DNA: TGCAGTGCTATCGCACAGTACCTTATGAACACTGAAGCTTTCTTT

D: TRBD2
V: TRBV12-3/TRBV12-4
J: TRBJ2-3
size: few
CDR3: CASKPSGLVETTQYF
DNA: TGTGCCAGCAAACCGTCGGGACTAGTCGAAACGACGCAGTATTTT

D: TRBD2
V: TRBV18
J: TRBJ2-1
size: NA
CDR3: CASSPPAASGNIEQFF
DNA: TGTGCCAGCTCACCACCGGCGGCTAGCGGCAATATAGAGCAGTTCTTC

D: NA
V: TRBV25-1
J: TRBJ1-4
size: many
CDR3: CASPPFGKLFF
DNA: TGTGCCAGCCCTCCTTTTGGAAAACTGTTTTTT

D: NA
V: TRBV30
J: TRBJ2-7
size: NA
CDR3: CAGTPEAAYEQYF
DNA: TGTGCCGGGACCCCTGAAGCGGCCTACGAGCAGTACTTC

D: TRBD2
V: TRBV5-1
J: TRBJ2-5
size: few
CDR3: CASKRGGRETQYF
DNA: TGCGCCAGCAAGCGGGGGGGCCGAGAGACCCAGTACTTC

D: NA
V: TRBV3-1
J: TRBJ2-7
size: NA
CDR3: CASSRRPGTYEQYF
DNA: TGTGCCAGCAGCCGCCGACCGGGAACCTACGAGCAGTACTTC

D: TRBD1
V: TRBV29-1
J: TRBJ1-2
size: NA
CDR3: CSVYRDSVYGYTF
DNA: TGCAGCGTGTACCGGGACAGCGTCTATGGCTACACCTTC

D: TRBD1
V: TRBV5-6
J: TRBJ1-1
size: NA
CDR3: CASSVSGTVNTEAFF
DNA: TGTGCCAGCAGCGTGTCCGGGACAGTGAACACTGAAGCTTTCTTT

D: NA
V: TRBV20-1
J: TRBJ2-3
size: NA
CDR3: CSANLLDSTDTQYF
DNA: TGCAGTGCTAACTTGCTCGATAGCACAGATACGCAGTATTTT

D: NA
V: TRBV4-1
J: TRBJ2-5
size: NA
CDR3: CASSQEGSGQGQETQYF
DNA: TGCGCCAGCAGCCAAGAAGGGTCGGGGCAGGGGCAAGAGACCCAGTACTTC

D: NA
V: TRBV12-3/TRBV12-4
J: TRBJ2-5
size: few
CDR3: CASTPAGSQETQYF
DNA: TGTGCCAGCACCCCTGCGGGCAGCCAAGAGACCCAGTACTTC

D: TRBD2
V: TRBV20-1
J: TRBJ2-7
size: NA
CDR3: CSASLAGGGEQYF
DNA: TGCAGTGCCTCACTTGCGGGGGGTGGCGAGCAGTACTTC

D: NA
V: TRBV9
J: TRBJ1-2
size: NA
CDR3: CASSVVDGRNYGYTF
DNA: TGTGCCAGCAGCGTAGTCGATGGGCGGAACTATGGCTACACCTTC

D: NA
V: TRBV6-5
J: TRBJ1-6
size: few
CDR3: CASRKVLGLGDSPLHF
DNA: TGTGCCAGCAGAAAGGTACTCGGCCTCGGGGATTCACCCCTCCACTTT

D: NA
V: TRBV6-5
J: TRBJ2-7
size: once
CDR3: CASSYSTYDNPLGEQYF
DNA: TGTGCCAGCAGTTACTCGACATATGACAATCCCTTGGGCGAGCAGTACTTC